The clone carrying this TCR beta chain appeared many times. The antigen remains undetermined. The data were taken from a study of CD8 T cells in ankylosing spondylitis. Regarding the study as a whole: Before this, some motif variants had been reported in reactive arthritis synovial fluid and blood. Significantly higher representation of disease-linked clones was reported for matched ankylosing spondylitis synovial fluid. Within ankylosing spondylitis blood, a TCR beta motif made up of eight or nine highly homologous variants appeared to be characteristic.

In making TCR beta libraries, quantitative 5'-RACE with molecular barcodes was used. TCRdb re-analysed the 5' RACE reads in MiXCR, keeping a single row per CDR3 protein. This sample carries approximately 88,000 distinct CDR3 sequences, 8.8% of them seen once, and the ten largest clones take roughly 4.6%. The CDR3 contains 16 residues. V was clipped by 3 bases and J by 5 bases, with 16 bases between them. The receptor's source is a male donor with ankylosing spondylitis or in good health (not recorded which). Sequencing was done on a sample of blood, either unsorted or a sorted T cell fraction (not recorded which). The gene calls are TRBV7-1 and TRBJ2-2; TRBD1 might be the D (6 bases). TRBV7-1 is classed as an ORF, of uncertain function. The CDR3 loop reads CASSSTTGFRTGELFF. The CDR3 DNA is TGTGCCAGCAGCTCGACCACAGGGTTTCGAACCGGGGAGCTGTTTTTT.